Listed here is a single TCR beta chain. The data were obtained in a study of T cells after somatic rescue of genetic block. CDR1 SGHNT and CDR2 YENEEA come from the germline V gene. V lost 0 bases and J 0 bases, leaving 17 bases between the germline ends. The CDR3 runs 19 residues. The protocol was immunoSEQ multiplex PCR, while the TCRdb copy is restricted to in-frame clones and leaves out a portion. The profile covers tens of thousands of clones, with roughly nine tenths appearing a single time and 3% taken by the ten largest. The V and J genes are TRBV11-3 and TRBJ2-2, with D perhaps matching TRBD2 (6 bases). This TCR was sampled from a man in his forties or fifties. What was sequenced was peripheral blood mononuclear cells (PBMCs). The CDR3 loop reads CASSLDLPGTQSNTGELFF. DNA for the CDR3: TGTGCCAGCAGCTTAGATCTTCCGGGGACTCAGTCGAACACCGGGGAGCTGTTTTTT.